This note documents a single T cell receptor beta chain sequence. Its specificity is unknown. This specimen comes from a study of T-cell reconstitution after alpha-beta-depleted transplantation in children. Study-level points and caveats: As was reported, about two months after transplant, alpha-beta T cells came from several hundred expanded graft clones. The study traced high day-60 TCRbeta diversity in some patients to surviving recipient T cells and thymic progenitors. T-cell numbers and diversity, one year after transplant, stemmed largely from T cells that were newly produced.

Unique molecular identifiers were incorporated into the prepared TCRbeta library. TCRdb re-derived calls from the PCR reads in MiXCR, one entry per CDR3 protein. The sample holds about 200,000 distinct CDR3 sequences, roughly 8.1% seen once. J was trimmed by 5 bases and V by 4 bases; bases with no gene match: 7. The germline CDR1 and CDR2 sequences are SGHKS and YYEKEE (reference sequence). The CDR3 contains 14 residues. The rearrangement links TRBV5-5 to TRBJ2-7; the match to TRBD1 covers 9 bases. The TCR sequence derives from a male patient aged 2 to 9 who had a stem cell transplant for acute myeloid leukemia, so the T cells may come from the graft donor. The material was PBMCs, mostly from graft donor cells, obtained 360 days after TCRalphabeta/CD19-depleted stem cell transplant. CDR3: CASSKGQGKDEQYF. CDR3 nucleotides: TGTGCCAGCAGCAAAGGACAGGGGAAGGACGAGCAGTACTTC.